This T cell receptor (beta chain) was recorded in a study of T cells in localized non-small cell lung cancer. The protocol was immunoSEQ multiplex PCR, while the TCRdb copy is restricted to in-frame clones and leaves out a portion. The sample yields more than 1,000 clones, about 32% seen once. The study's findings and limits: Turning up in adjacent lung were a median 57 of the top 100 tumor clones.

This clone is labeled as large. The antigen remains undetermined. Germline lookup yields CDR1 SGHNT and CDR2 YENEEA. The CDR3 extends over 14 amino acids. V was clipped by 5 bases and J by 0 bases, with 11 bases between them. The input for sequencing was lung tumor tissue, taken before any cancer treatment. The sequence was collected from a male donor at least 60 years old with stage I squamous cell lung carcinoma. The chain links TRBV11-3 to TRBJ2-7; the D is unclear. CDR3 bases: TGTGCCAGCAGCCCTCCGTCCGGCTCCTACGAGCAGTACTTC. Translated: CASSPPSGSYEQYF.